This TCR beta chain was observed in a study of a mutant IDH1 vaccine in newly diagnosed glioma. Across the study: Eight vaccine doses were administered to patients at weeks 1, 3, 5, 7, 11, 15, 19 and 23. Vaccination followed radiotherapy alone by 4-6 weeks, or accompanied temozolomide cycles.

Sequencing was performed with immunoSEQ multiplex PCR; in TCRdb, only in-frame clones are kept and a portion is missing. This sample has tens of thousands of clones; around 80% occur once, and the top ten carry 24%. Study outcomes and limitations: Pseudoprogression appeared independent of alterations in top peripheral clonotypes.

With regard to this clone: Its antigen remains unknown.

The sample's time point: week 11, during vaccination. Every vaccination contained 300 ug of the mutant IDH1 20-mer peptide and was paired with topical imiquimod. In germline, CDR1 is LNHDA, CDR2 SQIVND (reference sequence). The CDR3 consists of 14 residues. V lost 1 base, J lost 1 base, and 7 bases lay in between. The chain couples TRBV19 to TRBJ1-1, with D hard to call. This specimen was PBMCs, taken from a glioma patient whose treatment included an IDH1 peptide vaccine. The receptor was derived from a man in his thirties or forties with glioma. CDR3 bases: TGTGCCAGTAGTATAGCCAGCAGGAACACTGAAGCTTTCTTT. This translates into CASSIASRNTEAFF.